Given below is one TCR beta chain in context. Its specificity is unknown. The source of the sample is a study of cytomegalovirus exposure and HLA in healthy donors. Study-wide background: The approximately 120 validation repertoires were produced on the same platform as the 500 to 800 repertoires of the first cohort. This was reported in a later analysis.

The validation cohort, a group of 120 or so subjects, included the donors and was separate from the roughly 670-subject first cohort. Study-wide results and limits: It was around 160 TCR beta chains that were listed as cytomegalovirus-associated. Using the classifier, cytomegalovirus status was reportedly diagnosed with high specificity and sensitivity.

V was clipped by 3 bases and J by 4 bases, with 12 bases between them. Germline V lookup: CDR1 ENHRY, CDR2 SYGVKD. There are 15 residues in the CDR3. TCRdb's table, derived via immunoSEQ multiplex PCR, lists solely in-frame clones and lacks some. The sample includes approximately 300,000 clones, roughly 89% seen only once; the top ten take under 0.85%. Specimen: PBMCs. The TCR was taken from a woman in her late teens or twenties in good health and CMV-seronegative. The chain is built from TRBV10-3 and TRBJ2-2; tentative D call: TRBD1 (6 bases). The CDR3 reads CAISDSDRSTGELFF. The CDR3 DNA sequence: TGTGCCATCAGTGATAGTGACAGGAGCACCGGGGAGCTGTTTTTT.